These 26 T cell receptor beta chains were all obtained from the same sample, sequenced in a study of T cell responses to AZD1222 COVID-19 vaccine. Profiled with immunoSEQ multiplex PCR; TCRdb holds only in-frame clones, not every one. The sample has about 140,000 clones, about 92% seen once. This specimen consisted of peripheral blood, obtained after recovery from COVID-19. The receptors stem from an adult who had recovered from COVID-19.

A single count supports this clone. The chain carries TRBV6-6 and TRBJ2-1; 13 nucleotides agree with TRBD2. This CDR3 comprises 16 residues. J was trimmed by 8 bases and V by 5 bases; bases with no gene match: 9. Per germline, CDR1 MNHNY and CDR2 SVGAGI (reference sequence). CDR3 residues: CASSLWTSGRQYEQFF. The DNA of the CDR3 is TGTGCCAGCAGTCTCTGGACTAGCGGGAGACAGTATGAGCAGTTCTTC.

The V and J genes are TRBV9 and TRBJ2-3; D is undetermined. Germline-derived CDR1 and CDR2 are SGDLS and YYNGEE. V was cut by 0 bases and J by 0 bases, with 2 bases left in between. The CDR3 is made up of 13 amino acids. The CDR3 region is CASSVASTDTQYF. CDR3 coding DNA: TGTGCCAGCAGCGTAGCCAGCACAGATACGCAGTATTTT.

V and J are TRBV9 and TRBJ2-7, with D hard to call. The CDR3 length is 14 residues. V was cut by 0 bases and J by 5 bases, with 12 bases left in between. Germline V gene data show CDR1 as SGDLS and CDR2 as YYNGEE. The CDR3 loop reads CASSVDPGADEQYF. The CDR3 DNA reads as TGTGCCAGCAGCGTAGATCCGGGTGCCGACGAGCAGTACTTC.

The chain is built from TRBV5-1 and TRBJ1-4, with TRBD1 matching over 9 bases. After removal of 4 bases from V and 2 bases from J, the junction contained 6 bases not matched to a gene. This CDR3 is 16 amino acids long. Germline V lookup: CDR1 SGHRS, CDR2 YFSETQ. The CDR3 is CASSVSGQGTNEKLFF. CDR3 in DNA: TGCGCCAGCAGCGTCTCGGGACAGGGCACTAATGAAAAACTGTTTTTT.

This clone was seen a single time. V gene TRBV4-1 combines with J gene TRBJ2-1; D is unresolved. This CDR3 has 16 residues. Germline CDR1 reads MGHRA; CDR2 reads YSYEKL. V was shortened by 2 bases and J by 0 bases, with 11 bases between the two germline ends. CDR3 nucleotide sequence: TGCGCCAGCAGCCAACCGACTCGGAGCTCCTACAATGAGCAGTTCTTC. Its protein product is CASSQPTRSSYNEQFF.

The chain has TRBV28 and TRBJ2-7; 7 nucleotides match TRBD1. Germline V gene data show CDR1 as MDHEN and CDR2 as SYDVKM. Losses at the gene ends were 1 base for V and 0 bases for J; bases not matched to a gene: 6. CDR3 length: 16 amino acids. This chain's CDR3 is CASSLSTGVSSYEQYF. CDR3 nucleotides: TGTGCCAGCAGTTTATCAACAGGGGTCAGCTCCTACGAGCAGTACTTC. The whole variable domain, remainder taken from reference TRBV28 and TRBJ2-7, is DVKVTQSSRYLVKRTGEKVFLECVQDMDHENMFWYRQDPGLGLRLIYFSYDVKMKEKGDIPEGYSVSREKKERFSLILESASTNQTSMYLCASSLSTGVSSYEQYFGPGTRLTVT.

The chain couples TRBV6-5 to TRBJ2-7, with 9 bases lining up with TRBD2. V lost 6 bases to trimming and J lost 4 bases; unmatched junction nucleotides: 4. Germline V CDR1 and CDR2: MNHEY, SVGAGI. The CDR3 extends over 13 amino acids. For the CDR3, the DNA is TGTGCCAGCAGAGATAGCGGGAGTTACGAGCAGTACTTC. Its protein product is CASRDSGSYEQYF.

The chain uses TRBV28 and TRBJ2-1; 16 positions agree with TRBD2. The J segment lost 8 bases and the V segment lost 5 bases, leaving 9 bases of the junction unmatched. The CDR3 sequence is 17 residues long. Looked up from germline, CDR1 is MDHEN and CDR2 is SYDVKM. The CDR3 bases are TGTGCCAGCAGTCCTGGGACTAGCGGGAGGGCCATCGATGAGCAGTTCTTC. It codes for CASSPGTSGRAIDEQFF.

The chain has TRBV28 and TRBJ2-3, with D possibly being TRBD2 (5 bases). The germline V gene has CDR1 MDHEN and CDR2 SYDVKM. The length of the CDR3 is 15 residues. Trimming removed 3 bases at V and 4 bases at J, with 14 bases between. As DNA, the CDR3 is TGTGCCAGCAGTTTCCCCGAGAGGGCCCCAGATACGCAGTATTTT. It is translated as CASSFPERAPDTQYF.

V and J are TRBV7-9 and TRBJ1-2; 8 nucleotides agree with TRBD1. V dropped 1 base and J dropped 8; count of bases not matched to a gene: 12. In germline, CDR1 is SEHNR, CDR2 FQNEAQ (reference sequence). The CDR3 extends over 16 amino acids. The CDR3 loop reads CASSLVSGQGAWGYTF. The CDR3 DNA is TGTGCCAGCAGCTTAGTATCGGGTCAGGGGGCATGGGGCTACACCTTC. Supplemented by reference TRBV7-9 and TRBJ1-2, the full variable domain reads DTGVSQNPRHKITKRGQNVTFRCDPISEHNRLYWYRQTLGQGPEFLTYFQNEAQLEKSRLLSDRFSAERPKGSFSTLEIQRTEQGDSAMYLCASSLVSGQGAWGYTFGSGTRLTVV.

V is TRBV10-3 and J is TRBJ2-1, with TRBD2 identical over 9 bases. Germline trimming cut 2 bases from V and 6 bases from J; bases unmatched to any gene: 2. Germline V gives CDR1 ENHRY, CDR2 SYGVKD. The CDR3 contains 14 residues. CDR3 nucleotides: TGTGCCATCAGTGAGGGCGGGAGGGCCAATGAGCAGTTCTTC. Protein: CAISEGGRANEQFF.

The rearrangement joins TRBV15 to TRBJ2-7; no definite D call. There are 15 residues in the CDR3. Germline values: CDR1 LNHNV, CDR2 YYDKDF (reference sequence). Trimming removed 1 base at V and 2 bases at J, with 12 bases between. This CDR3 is CATSRGADLTYEQYF. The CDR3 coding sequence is TGTGCCACCAGCAGAGGGGCCGACTTAACCTACGAGCAGTACTTC. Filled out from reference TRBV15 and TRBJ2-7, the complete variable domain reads DAMVIQNPRYQVTQFGKPVTLSCSQTLNHNVMYWYQQKSSQAPKLLFHYYDKDFNNEADTPDNFQSRRPNTSFCFLDIRSPGLGDTAMYLCATSRGADLTYEQYFGPGTRLTVT.

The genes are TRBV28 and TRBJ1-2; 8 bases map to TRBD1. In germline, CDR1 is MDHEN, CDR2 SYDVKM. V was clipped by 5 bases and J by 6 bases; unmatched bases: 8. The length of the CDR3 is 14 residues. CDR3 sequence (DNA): TGTGCCAGCAGTCCAGGACAGGGAGGGGATGGCTACACCTTC. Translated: CASSPGQGGDGYTF.

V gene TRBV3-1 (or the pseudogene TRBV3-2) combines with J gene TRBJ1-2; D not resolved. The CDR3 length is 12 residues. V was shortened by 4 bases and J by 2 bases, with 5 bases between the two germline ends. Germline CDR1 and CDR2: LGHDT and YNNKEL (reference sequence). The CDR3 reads CASSRRNYGYTF. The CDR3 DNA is TGTGCCAGCAGCCGCCGCAACTATGGCTACACCTTC.

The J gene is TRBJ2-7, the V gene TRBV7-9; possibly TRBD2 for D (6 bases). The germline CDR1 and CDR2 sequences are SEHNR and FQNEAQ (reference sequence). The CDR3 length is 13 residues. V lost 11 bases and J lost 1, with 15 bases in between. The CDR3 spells CAGQVGGSYEQYF. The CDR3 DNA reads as TGTGCCGGCCAGGTCGGAGGGTCCTACGAGCAGTACTTC.

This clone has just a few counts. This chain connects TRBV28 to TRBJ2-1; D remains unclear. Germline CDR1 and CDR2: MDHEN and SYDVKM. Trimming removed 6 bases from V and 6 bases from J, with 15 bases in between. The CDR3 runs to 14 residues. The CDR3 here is CASSPTNTGNEQFF. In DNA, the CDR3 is TGTGCCAGCAGCCCTACTAACACGGGCAATGAGCAGTTCTTC.

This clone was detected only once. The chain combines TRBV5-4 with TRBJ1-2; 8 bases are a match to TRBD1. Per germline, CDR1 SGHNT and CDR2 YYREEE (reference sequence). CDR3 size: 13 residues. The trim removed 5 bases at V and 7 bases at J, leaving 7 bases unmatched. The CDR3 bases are TGTGCCAGCAGTCCCACAGGGGGTTTTGGCTACACCTTC. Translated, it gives CASSPTGGFGYTF.

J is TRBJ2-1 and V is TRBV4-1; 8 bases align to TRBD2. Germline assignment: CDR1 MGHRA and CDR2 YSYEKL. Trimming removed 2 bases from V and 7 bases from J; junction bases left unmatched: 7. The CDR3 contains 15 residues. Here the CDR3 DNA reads TGCGCCAGCAGCCAAACCGGGACTAGTTTTAATGAGCAGTTCTTC. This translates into CASSQTGTSFNEQFF.

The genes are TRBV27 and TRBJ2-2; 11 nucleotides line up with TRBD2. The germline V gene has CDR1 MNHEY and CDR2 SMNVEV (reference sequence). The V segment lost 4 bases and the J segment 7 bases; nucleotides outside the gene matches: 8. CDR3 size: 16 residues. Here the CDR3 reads CASSSVLAGVGGELFF. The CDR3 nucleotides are TGTGCCAGCAGTTCCGTACTAGCGGGAGTTGGCGGGGAGCTGTTTTTT.

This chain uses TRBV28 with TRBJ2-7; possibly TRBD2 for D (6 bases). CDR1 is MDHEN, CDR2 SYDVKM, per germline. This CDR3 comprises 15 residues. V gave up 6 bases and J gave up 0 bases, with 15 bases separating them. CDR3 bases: TGTGCCAGCAGCATAGGAGGGCCGAGCTCCTACGAGCAGTACTTC. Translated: CASSIGGPSSYEQYF.

The CDR3 bases are TGTGCCAGCAGCCCGGGACTAGTTAGTCCCGGGGAGCTGTTTTTT. Translated: CASSPGLVSPGELFF. The rearrangement links TRBV7-6 to TRBJ2-2, with 8 bases aligning to TRBD2. Germline values: CDR1 SGHVS, CDR2 FNYEAQ. This CDR3 has 15 residues. V shed 5 bases and J 6 bases; nucleotides not matched to a gene: 8.

In DNA, the CDR3 is TGCAGCGTTGAAGGCCAGGGGTGGAGTATGAGCTATGGCTACACCTTC. Translating gives CSVEGQGWSMSYGYTF. This chain joins TRBV29-1 and TRBJ1-2; maybe TRBD1 (6 bases). CDR1 SQVTM and CDR2 ANQGSEA come from the germline V gene. CDR3 length equals 16 residues. The ends were cut back, 1 base at V and 4 bases at J, with 19 bases in the middle.

The CDR3 DNA is TGTGCCAGCAGTTCTCCGGGACAGCCCTATGATGAAGCTTTCTTT. Its translation: CASSSPGQPYDEAFF. This chain connects TRBV28 to TRBJ1-1, with TRBD1 matching 7 bases. Germline CDR1 and CDR2: MDHEN and SYDVKM. This CDR3 comprises 15 residues. Unmatched junction bases numbered 12, after V lost 4 bases and J lost 7 bases. Full variable domain (remainder filled in from reference TRBV28 and TRBJ1-1): DVKVTQSSRYLVKRTGEKVFLECVQDMDHENMFWYRQDPGLGLRLIYFSYDVKMKEKGDIPEGYSVSREKKERFSLILESASTNQTSMYLCASSSPGQPYDEAFFGQGTRLTVV.

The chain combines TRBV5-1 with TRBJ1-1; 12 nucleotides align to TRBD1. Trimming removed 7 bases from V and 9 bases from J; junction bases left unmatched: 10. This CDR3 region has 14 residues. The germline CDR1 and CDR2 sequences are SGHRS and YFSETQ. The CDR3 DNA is TGCGCCAGCCGTTCATTGGGACAGGGGGCTAAAGCTTTCTTT. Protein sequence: CASRSLGQGAKAFF. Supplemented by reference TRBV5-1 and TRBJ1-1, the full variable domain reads KAGVTQTPRYLIKTRGQQVTLSCSPISGHRSVSWYQQTPGQGLQFLFEYFSETQRNKGNFPGRFSGRQFSNSRSEMNVSTLELGDSALYLCASRSLGQGAKAFFGQGTRLTVV.

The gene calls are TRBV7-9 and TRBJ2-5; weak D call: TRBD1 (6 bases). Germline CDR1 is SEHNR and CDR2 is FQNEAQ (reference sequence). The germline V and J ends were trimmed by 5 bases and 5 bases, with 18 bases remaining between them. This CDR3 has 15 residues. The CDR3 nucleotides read TGTGCCAGCAGCCCCTATGGGACCCAGGGGGAGACCCAGTACTTC. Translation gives CASSPYGTQGETQYF.

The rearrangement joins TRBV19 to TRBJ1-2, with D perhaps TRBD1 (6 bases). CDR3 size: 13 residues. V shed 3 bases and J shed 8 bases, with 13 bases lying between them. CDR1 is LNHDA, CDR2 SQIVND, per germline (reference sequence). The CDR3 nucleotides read TGTGCCAGTAGTATTACCAGGGGTGACGGCTACACCTTC. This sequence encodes CASSITRGDGYTF.